The next 25 T cell receptor beta chains were all read from a single sample in a study of T cells after yellow fever vaccination. TCRdb re-analysed the 5' RACE reads in MiXCR, keeping a single row per CDR3 protein. The sample consists of 400,000 or so distinct CDR3 sequences, about 19% of them appearing once. The sample in question was PBMCs, obtained before the yellow fever booster vaccination. Receptors were obtained from a man between 18 and 35 years old who received the YFV17D yellow fever vaccine.

This clonotype has more than one count but fewer than ten. The chain recombines TRBV18 with TRBJ2-5; 10 bases align to TRBD2. Germline values: CDR1 KGHSH, CDR2 LQKENI. Trimming at V came to 0 bases and at J to 3 bases, leaving 4 bases not matched to a gene. The CDR3 consists of 16 residues. The CDR3 spells CASSPPNLAGEETQYF. The DNA for the CDR3 is TGTGCCAGCTCACCACCCAATCTAGCGGGGGAAGAGACCCAGTACTTC.

The rearrangement links TRBV20-1 to TRBJ1-2; no firm D call. This CDR3 has 13 amino acids. Trimming shortened V by 3 bases and J by 4 bases, and 12 bases separated the two germline ends. Germline CDR1 DFQATT, CDR2 SNEGSKA (reference sequence). CDR3 amino acids: CSASVPVPYGYTF. CDR3 DNA sequence: TGCAGTGCTAGTGTGCCAGTCCCCTATGGCTACACCTTC.

This clonotype occurred a few times. V usage is TRBV6-6 and J usage is TRBJ1-2; D not certain. V lost 7 bases to trimming and J lost 2 bases, with 8 bases between them. The CDR3 consists of 12 residues. CDR1 MNHNY and CDR2 SVGAGI come from the germline V gene (reference sequence). DNA of the CDR3: TGTGCCAGCACCCCAGAGAACTATGGCTACACCTTC. Translating gives CASTPENYGYTF.

The chain recombines TRBV29-1 with TRBJ2-1; 8 bases fit TRBD2. V dropped 0 bases and J dropped 9; count of bases not matched to a gene: 13. CDR3 length: 16 amino acids. Looked up from germline, CDR1 is SQVTM and CDR2 is ANQGSEA. In DNA, the CDR3 is TGCAGCGTTGAAGATTGGAGTAGCGGGGCGGGGGTTGAGCAGTTCTTC. Its protein product is CSVEDWSSGAGVEQFF.

This clonotype came up many times. V gene TRBV10-2 combines with J gene TRBJ2-7; 9 bases fit TRBD2. The CDR3 runs 16 residues. Trimming took 1 base from V and 1 from J; bases not matched to a gene: 5. From germline, CDR1 is WSHSY and CDR2 SAAADI. CDR3 DNA sequence: TGCGCCAGCAGTGAGTGGGGTAGCGGGGGATCCTACGAGCAGTACTTC. It specifies CASSEWGSGGSYEQYF.

This clonotype was seen only a few times. This chain uses TRBV20-1 with TRBJ2-3, with TRBD2 as a possible D gene (6 bases). V was pared by 5 bases and J by 8 bases, with 17 bases between. This CDR3 comprises 13 residues. The germline CDR1 and CDR2 sequences are DFQATT and SNEGSKA (reference sequence). The CDR3 DNA follows: TGCAGTGCTCGCACAGGAGGGACGGGTACGCAGTATTTT. Translated: CSARTGGTGTQYF.

CDR3 in amino acids: CASNFWDRENEQYF. The CDR3 DNA is TGTGCCAGCAACTTCTGGGACAGGGAAAACGAGCAGTACTTC. The chain recombines TRBV6-1 with TRBJ2-7; 9 nucleotides align to TRBD1. Per germline, CDR1 MNHNS and CDR2 SASEGT. CDR3 length equals 14 residues. J was trimmed by 5 bases and V by 7 bases; bases with no gene match: 9.

This clonotype was detected only a few times. The chain uses TRBV6-5 and TRBJ2-1; the match to TRBD2 covers 9 bases. V dropped 2 bases and J dropped 8; count of bases not matched to a gene: 7. The CDR3 runs 15 residues. CDR1 and CDR2 from the germline V gene are MNHEY and SVGAGI. The CDR3 bases are TGTGCCAGCAGTTACCCCAGCGGGGGGACTCATGAGCAGTTCTTC. The encoded protein is CASSYPSGGTHEQFF.

The sample holds a few counts of this clonotype. The gene calls are TRBV6-5 and TRBJ1-1; D is unclear. The CDR3 covers 14 residues. V was shortened by 4 bases and J by 0 bases, with 9 bases between the two germline ends. CDR1 and CDR2 from the germline V gene are MNHEY and SVGAGI. CDR3 sequence: CASSWRRLNTEAFF. DNA of the CDR3: TGTGCCAGCAGTTGGCGACGCCTGAACACTGAAGCTTTCTTT.

J is TRBJ2-3 and V is TRBV7-2; D is possibly TRBD2 (6 bases). CDR1 and CDR2 (germline): SGHTA, FQGNSA. The CDR3 has 13 amino acids. V gave up 4 bases and J gave up 10 bases, with 15 bases separating them. CDR3 protein: CASSWGVSAAQYF. DNA for the CDR3: TGTGCCAGCAGCTGGGGGGTCAGCGCGGCGCAGTATTTT.

This sequence joins TRBV20-1 and TRBJ1-2; no firm D call. From germline, CDR1 is DFQATT and CDR2 SNEGSKA (reference sequence). The CDR3 has 15 amino acids. Trimming removed 3 bases from V and 1 base from J, with 15 bases in between. CDR3 amino acids: CSASLPNSVNYGYTF. The CDR3 nucleotides read TGCAGTGCTAGCTTGCCCAACTCCGTTAACTATGGCTACACCTTC.

The DNA of the CDR3 is TGTGCCAGCAGCCGCTTGGGAGGGGGGTCCTATAATTCACCCCTCCACTTT. Protein: CASSRLGGGSYNSPLHF. This chain uses TRBV5-4 with TRBJ1-6; perhaps TRBD1 as D (6 bases). The CDR3 covers 17 residues. Germline V CDR1 and CDR2: SGHNT, YYREEE (reference sequence). V gave up 4 bases and J gave up 1 base, with 15 bases separating them.

The count of this clonotype is one. The chain has TRBV30 and TRBJ2-7; a possible D gene is TRBD2 (5 bases). The germline V gene has CDR1 GTSNPN and CDR2 SVGIG (reference sequence). The CDR3 is 11 residues long. Trimming shortened V by 1 base and J by 4 bases, and 5 bases separated the two germline ends. CDR3 protein: CAWSGEYEQYF. The DNA for the CDR3 is TGTGCCTGGAGTGGGGAGTACGAGCAGTACTTC.

This clonotype was detected a few times. The chain has TRBV20-1 and TRBJ2-7; D ambiguous. Germline V CDR1 and CDR2: DFQATT, SNEGSKA (reference sequence). The CDR3 is 11 residues long. The V and J ends lost 1 base and 5 bases respectively, with 6 bases between them. As DNA, the CDR3 is TGCAGTGCTAGAGTCGGCCACGAGCAGTACTTC. Encoded protein: CSARVGHEQYF.

The chain links TRBV27 to TRBJ1-1, with D possibly being TRBD1 (5 bases). Germline V CDR1 and CDR2: MNHEY, SMNVEV (reference sequence). V was pared by 1 base and J by 4 bases, with 10 bases between. The CDR3 runs to 14 residues. CDR3 region: CASSLFGGGTEAFF. The CDR3, as DNA: TGTGCCAGCAGTTTATTCGGGGGAGGCACTGAAGCTTTCTTT.

In this sample, this clonotype turned up a few times. The V gene is TRBV4-3, the J gene TRBJ2-2; 7 bases are a match to TRBD2. Per the germline V gene, CDR1 is LGHNA and CDR2 is YSLEER. The trim removed 4 bases at V and 7 bases at J, leaving 6 bases unmatched. This CDR3 contains 14 residues. The CDR3 DNA reads as TGCGCCAGCAGCCTCCTTATAGCGGGCGGGGAGCTGTTTTTT. Translation gives CASSLLIAGGELFF.

At least ten counts were recorded for this clonotype. The chain couples TRBV9 to TRBJ2-1; D is uncertain. The germline gives CDR1 SGDLS, CDR2 YYNGEE. The CDR3 extends over 14 amino acids. Deletions cut 1 base from V and 1 base from J, with 6 bases between. CDR3 sequence reads: CASSVKGSYNEQFF. The CDR3 coding sequence is TGTGCCAGCAGCGTAAAAGGTTCCTACAATGAGCAGTTCTTC.

This sequence joins TRBV15 and TRBJ2-2, with 7 positions matching TRBD1. The CDR3 extends over 15 amino acids. J lost 4 bases, V lost 3 bases, and 5 bases had no gene match. The germline CDR1 and CDR2 sequences are LNHNV and YYDKDF (reference sequence). CDR3 amino acids: CATSRGNRGTGELFF. As DNA, the CDR3 is TGTGCCACCAGCAGGGGGAACAGGGGCACCGGGGAGCTGTTTTTT.

V gene TRBV5-1 combines with J gene TRBJ1-2; D not resolved. Germline V gene data show CDR1 as SGHRS and CDR2 as YFSETQ. This CDR3 has 14 residues. V lost 4 bases and J lost 1, with 11 bases in between. The CDR3 is CASSPDVFNYGYTF. CDR3 in DNA: TGCGCCAGCAGCCCCGACGTCTTTAACTATGGCTACACCTTC.

This clonotype was counted a few times. The chain uses TRBV5-1 and TRBJ2-2; a weak D match, TRBD2 (6 bases). V was cut by 0 bases and J by 5 bases, with 14 bases left in between. This CDR3 spans 16 amino acids. CDR1 and CDR2 from the germline V gene are SGHRS and YFSETQ. Here the CDR3 reads CASSLVPGLDTGELFF. The CDR3 DNA sequence: TGCGCCAGCAGCTTGGTCCCGGGACTGGATACCGGGGAGCTGTTTTTT. The full variable domain, in which reference TRBV5-1 and TRBJ2-2 provide the parts outside the CDR3, is KAGVTQTPRYLIKTRGQQVTLSCSPISGHRSVSWYQQTPGQGLQFLFEYFSETQRNKGNFPGRFSGRQFSNSRSEMNVSTLELGDSALYLCASSLVPGLDTGELFFGEGSRLTVL.

The chain joins TRBV9 to TRBJ1-6; 9 nucleotides match TRBD1. The junction had 10 bases not matched to a gene; V was cut back by 1 base and J by 14 bases. This CDR3 has 15 residues. CDR1 and CDR2 (germline): SGDLS, YYNGEE. CDR3 protein: CASSVSGQGTGALHF. CDR3 DNA: TGTGCCAGCAGCGTATCTGGACAGGGGACAGGAGCCCTCCACTTT.

This clonotype has at least ten counts. The chain couples TRBV7-2 to TRBJ2-3; 7 nucleotides line up with TRBD2. The length of the CDR3 is 14 residues. Per the germline V gene, CDR1 is SGHTA and CDR2 is FQGNSA. Losses at the gene ends were 5 bases for V and 6 bases for J; bases not matched to a gene: 8. CDR3 in amino acids: CASSLLAPIDTQYF. The DNA of the CDR3 is TGTGCCAGCAGCCTACTAGCGCCTATCGATACGCAGTATTTT.

A few counts support this clonotype. The V gene is TRBV6-6, the J gene TRBJ2-5; 9 nucleotides agree with TRBD2. There are 18 residues in the CDR3. Germline V gene data show CDR1 as MNHNY and CDR2 as SVGAGI (reference sequence). The V segment lost 2 bases and the J segment 1 base; nucleotides outside the gene matches: 11. This chain's CDR3 is CASSYGLAAGGRQETQYF. CDR3 DNA sequence: TGTGCCAGCAGTTACGGGCTGGCTGCGGGGGGGCGCCAAGAGACCCAGTACTTC.

This clonotype was seen repeatedly, ten times or more. The V and J genes are TRBV7-2 and TRBJ1-3; D unresolved. CDR1 and CDR2 from the germline V gene are SGHTA and FQGNSA. The V gene lost 6 bases and the J gene lost 0 bases, with 15 bases spanning the gap. This CDR3 spans 16 amino acids. In nucleotides, the CDR3 is TGTGCCAGCAGTCGTAGCTGGGTTAGCTCTGGAAACACCATATATTTT. Amino acids: CASSRSWVSSGNTIYF.

The chain carries TRBV7-6 and TRBJ1-1; 7 bases match TRBD1. After removal of 8 bases from V and 4 bases from J, the junction contained 10 bases not matched to a gene. CDR3 length: 14 residues. CDR1 and CDR2 (germline): SGHVS, FNYEAQ. CDR3 amino acids: CASSPRTGLTEAFF. CDR3 sequence (DNA): TGTGCCAGCTCCCCCCGGACAGGTCTCACTGAAGCTTTCTTT.